These 23 T cell receptor beta chains were all obtained from the same sample, sequenced in a study of radiotherapy plus CTLA-4 blockade in lung cancer. Sequencing used immunoSEQ multiplex PCR; TCRdb keeps in-frame clones, though not all of them. The sample holds fewer than 150,000 clones, roughly 80% seen once. The sequencing here drew on peripheral blood, taken from a patient treated with radiotherapy plus ipilimumab. Every receptor here comes from a human donor with non-small cell lung cancer who had a partial response to radiotherapy plus ipilimumab.

The chain recombines TRBV28 with TRBJ2-1; D might be TRBD2 (6 bases). Germline values: CDR1 MDHEN, CDR2 SYDVKM. This CDR3 has 16 amino acids. The germline V and J ends were trimmed by 4 bases and 5 bases, with 18 bases remaining between them. Here the CDR3 reads CASSSLAPETHNEQFF. The CDR3 nucleotides read TGTGCCAGCAGTTCCCTAGCGCCAGAGACCCACAATGAGCAGTTCTTC.

CDR3 nucleotide sequence: TGTGCCAGCAGTCCTACAGGGACCCCAGCGGAGGAGCAGTTCTTC. Translation gives CASSPTGTPAEEQFF. V and J are TRBV6-5 and TRBJ2-1; D is perhaps TRBD1 (6 bases). Deletions cut 5 bases from V and 10 bases from J, with 21 bases between. CDR1 and CDR2 (germline): MNHEY, SVGAGI. The CDR3 covers 15 residues.

The V gene is TRBV5-6, the J gene TRBJ2-1; 7 bases agree with TRBD1. The germline V gene has CDR1 SGHDT and CDR2 YYEEEE. V lost 4 bases, J lost 6 bases, and 13 bases stayed unmatched. This CDR3 contains 16 residues. CDR3 bases: TGTGCCAGCAGCCCGGATTGGACAGGCCGTCCCAATGAGCAGTTCTTC. Translated, it gives CASSPDWTGRPNEQFF.

The V gene is TRBV19, the J gene TRBJ1-4; D perhaps matches TRBD1 (5 bases). V gave up 3 bases and J gave up 7 bases, with 15 bases separating them. Germline CDR1 is LNHDA and CDR2 is SQIVND (reference sequence). This CDR3 has 15 residues. The CDR3 nucleotides are TGTGCCAGTAGTATTTGGGGCTCAGATCGTGAAAAACTGTTTTTT. This encodes CASSIWGSDREKLFF.

This rearrangement joins TRBV18 to TRBJ2-3; tentative D call: TRBD1 (6 bases). Trimming removed 8 bases at V and 2 bases at J, with 14 bases between. The CDR3 has 14 residues. Germline V gene lookup returns CDR1 KGHSH and CDR2 LQKENI. In DNA form, the CDR3 reads TGTGCCAGCACCCCCGACAGGTCCACAGATACGCAGTATTTT. Translated, it gives CASTPDRSTDTQYF. The full variable domain, rest sourced from reference TRBV18 and TRBJ2-3, is NAGVMQNPRHLVRRRGQEARLRCSPMKGHSHVYWYRQLPEEGLKFMVYLQKENIIDESGMPKERFSAEFPKEGPSILRIQQVVRGDSAAYFCASTPDRSTDTQYFGPGTRLTVL.

This clone occurred once. The V gene is TRBV4-1, the J gene TRBJ1-1, with 7 bases that match TRBD1. The CDR3 consists of 14 residues. Germline V CDR1 and CDR2: MGHRA, YSYEKL. V gave up 4 bases and J gave up 3 bases; unmatched junction bases: 5. For the CDR3, the DNA is TGCGCCAGCAGCCTAGGACAGGCCTACACTGAAGCTTTCTTT. Translation: CASSLGQAYTEAFF.

The chain recombines TRBV5-1 with TRBJ2-5; D perhaps matches TRBD1 (6 bases). The CDR3 contains 14 residues. V was shortened by 0 bases and J by 4 bases, with 10 bases between the two germline ends. The V gene's germline CDR1 is SGHRS and CDR2 YFSETQ. DNA of the CDR3: TGCGCCAGCAGCTTGGTTCTAGGGGGAGAGACCCAGTACTTC. Amino acid sequence: CASSLVLGGETQYF.

The sample holds one count of this clone. The gene calls are TRBV5-1 and TRBJ1-1; 8 bases map to TRBD1. V was clipped by 3 bases and J by 5 bases; unmatched bases: 6. The germline gives CDR1 SGHRS, CDR2 YFSETQ. The CDR3 spans 14 residues. The CDR3 DNA follows: TGCGCCAGCAGCTATGCGGACAGGGATACTGAAGCTTTCTTT. Translating gives CASSYADRDTEAFF.

In this sample, this clone turned up a few times. V and J are TRBV18 and TRBJ1-1; possibly TRBD1 for D (5 bases). This CDR3 spans 15 amino acids. Germline V gives CDR1 KGHSH, CDR2 LQKENI. Between the trimmed V and J ends, which lost 2 bases and 4 bases, there was a span of 14 bases. The CDR3 is CASSPIIAGFTEAFF. In DNA form, the CDR3 reads TGTGCCAGCTCACCAATTATCGCAGGGTTCACTGAAGCTTTCTTT.

V gene TRBV2 combines with J gene TRBJ1-5; the D gene is possibly TRBD1 (6 bases). From germline, CDR1 is SNHLY and CDR2 FYNNEI. This CDR3 has 16 amino acids. The V and J ends lost 1 base and 4 bases respectively, with 14 bases between them. The DNA for the CDR3 is TGTGCCAGCAGTGAAGGATGGGCAGGGGAAAATCAGCCCCAGCATTTT. Translated: CASSEGWAGENQPQHF.

This rearrangement joins TRBV21-1 to TRBJ1-5. TRBV21-1 constitutes a pseudogene. The CDR3 runs to 17 residues. The CDR3 DNA reads TGTGCCAGCAGCAAAGGTATCGGCGGTCGGGGCAATCAGCCCCAGCATTTT. Its translation: CASSKGIGGRGNQPQHF.

Worth noting for this clone: This CDR3 fails to terminate in the conserved phenylalanine or tryptophan, so it likely reflects a read error. The chain employs TRBV5-1 and TRBJ1-5; 7 nucleotides align to TRBD1. This CDR3 region has 16 residues. Trimming cost V 3 bases and J 0 bases; bases outside gene matches: 6. Germline lookup yields CDR1 SGHRS and CDR2 YFSETQ. The CDR3 protein is CASSWGTVDSNQPQHL. CDR3 in DNA: TGCGCCAGCAGCTGGGGGACAGTAGATAGCAATCAGCCCCAGCATCTT.

The sample holds a few counts of this clone. Other nucleotide sequences in the sample specify the same CDR3. J is TRBJ1-5 and V is TRBV2, with no clear D. V was shortened by 4 bases and J by 6 bases, with 10 bases between the two germline ends. The CDR3 extends over 13 amino acids. CDR1 is SNHLY, CDR2 FYNNEI, per germline. The CDR3 reads CASSVSGFQPQHF. In DNA form, the CDR3 reads TGTGCCAGCAGTGTCTCCGGGTTTCAGCCCCAGCATTTT.

There are a few counts of this clone. The chain couples TRBV28 to TRBJ1-1; D ambiguous. The CDR3 spans 12 residues. Germline V gene sequence: CDR1 MDHEN, CDR2 SYDVKM. V was clipped by 2 bases and J by 9 bases, with 10 bases between them. The CDR3 here is CASSLPGGKAFF. CDR3 nucleotide sequence: TGTGCCAGCAGTTTACCAGGCGGGAAAGCTTTCTTT. The complete variable domain, with remaining parts taken from reference TRBV28 and TRBJ1-1, reads DVKVTQSSRYLVKRTGEKVFLECVQDMDHENMFWYRQDPGLGLRLIYFSYDVKMKEKGDIPEGYSVSREKKERFSLILESASTNQTSMYLCASSLPGGKAFFGQGTRLTVV.

The rearrangement joins TRBV9 to TRBJ2-3; D gene uncertain. V gave up 1 base and J gave up 0 bases, with 9 bases separating them. The CDR3 spans 15 residues. Germline CDR1 and CDR2: SGDLS and YYNGEE. The CDR3 region is CASSVFPTSTDTQYF. For the CDR3, the DNA is TGTGCCAGCAGCGTATTCCCCACTAGCACAGATACGCAGTATTTT.

The V and J genes are TRBV7-2 and TRBJ2-2; unclear D gene. The CDR3 covers 12 residues. V lost 5 bases and J lost 5, with 6 bases in between. The V gene's germline CDR1 is SGHTA and CDR2 FQGNSA. CDR3 loop: CASSRETGELFF. In DNA, the CDR3 is TGTGCCAGCAGCAGAGAGACCGGGGAGCTGTTTTTT.

The chain uses TRBV10-1 and TRBJ2-1, with 8 nucleotides matching TRBD2. Germline CDR1 reads WNHNN; CDR2 reads SYGVQD (reference sequence). V shed 6 bases, J shed 9 bases, and the junction held 4 bases outside the gene matches. CDR3 length: 12 residues. The CDR3 DNA is TGCGCCAGCAGGCCACTAGCGGTTGAGCAGTTCTTC. This codes for CASRPLAVEQFF.

V is TRBV5-4 and J is TRBJ2-5; a possible D gene is TRBD2 (6 bases). Germline V gives CDR1 SGHNT, CDR2 YYREEE (reference sequence). The CDR3 contains 15 residues. The germline V and J ends were trimmed by 4 bases and 1 base, with 14 bases remaining between them. In DNA form, the CDR3 reads TGTGCCAGCAGCACGTTAGCGGCCCGCCAAGAGACCCAGTACTTC. Its protein product is CASSTLAARQETQYF.

The chain carries TRBV18 and TRBJ2-1; 8 bases are a match to TRBD1. CDR1 KGHSH and CDR2 LQKENI come from the germline V gene. The V and J ends lost 1 base and 8 bases, in that order; junction bases with no gene match: 4. The CDR3 extends over 14 amino acids. The CDR3 region is CASSPRQGADEQFF. CDR3 nucleotide sequence: TGTGCCAGCTCACCACGGCAGGGGGCGGATGAGCAGTTCTTC.

The chain combines TRBV6-5 with TRBJ2-4; TRBD1 agrees at 8 bases. The V segment lost 5 bases and the J segment 7 bases; nucleotides outside the gene matches: 4. The CDR3 spans 13 residues. CDR1 MNHEY and CDR2 SVGAGI come from the germline V gene. The chain's CDR3 is CASSLRTGNIQYF. CDR3 sequence (DNA): TGTGCCAGCAGTCTACGGACAGGGAACATTCAGTACTTC.

The CDR3 protein is CASSAGTSGRETQYF. The CDR3 DNA is TGTGCCAGCAGCGCCGGGACTAGCGGGAGGGAGACCCAGTACTTC. This chain links TRBV2 with TRBJ2-5, with 15 bases that match TRBD2. The J segment lost 5 bases and the V segment lost 6 bases, leaving 4 bases of the junction unmatched. The CDR3 totals 15 residues. Germline assignment: CDR1 SNHLY and CDR2 FYNNEI.

J is TRBJ1-5 and V is TRBV18; D remains ambiguous. This CDR3 comprises 16 residues. Germline lookup yields CDR1 KGHSH and CDR2 LQKENI. The V end was cut by 2 bases, the J end by 2 bases, with 13 bases between. The CDR3 region is CASSPSNPLGNQPQHF. The DNA for the CDR3 is TGTGCCAGCTCACCATCAAACCCTCTAGGCAATCAGCCCCAGCATTTT. Based on the CDR3 plus reference TRBV18 and TRBJ1-5, the full variable domain is NAGVMQNPRHLVRRRGQEARLRCSPMKGHSHVYWYRQLPEEGLKFMVYLQKENIIDESGMPKERFSAEFPKEGPSILRIQQVVRGDSAAYFCASSPSNPLGNQPQHFGDGTRLSIL.

This chain links TRBV29-1 with TRBJ1-1; maybe TRBD1 (6 bases). Looked up from germline, CDR1 is SQVTM and CDR2 is ANQGSEA. With 6 bases removed from V and 6 bases from J, the gap between germline ends came to 17 bases. This CDR3 comprises 13 residues. In DNA, the CDR3 is TGCAGCGTCGGAAGGGGGGGTGGTGCTGAAGCTTTCTTT. This encodes CSVGRGGGAEAFF. Using reference TRBV29-1 and TRBJ1-1 for the parts outside the CDR3, the full variable domain is SAVISQKPSRDICQRGTSLTIQCQVDSQVTMMFWYRQQPGQSLTLIATANQGSEATYESGFVIDKFPISRPNLTFSTLTVSNMSPEDSSIYLCSVGRGGGAEAFFGQGTRLTVV.